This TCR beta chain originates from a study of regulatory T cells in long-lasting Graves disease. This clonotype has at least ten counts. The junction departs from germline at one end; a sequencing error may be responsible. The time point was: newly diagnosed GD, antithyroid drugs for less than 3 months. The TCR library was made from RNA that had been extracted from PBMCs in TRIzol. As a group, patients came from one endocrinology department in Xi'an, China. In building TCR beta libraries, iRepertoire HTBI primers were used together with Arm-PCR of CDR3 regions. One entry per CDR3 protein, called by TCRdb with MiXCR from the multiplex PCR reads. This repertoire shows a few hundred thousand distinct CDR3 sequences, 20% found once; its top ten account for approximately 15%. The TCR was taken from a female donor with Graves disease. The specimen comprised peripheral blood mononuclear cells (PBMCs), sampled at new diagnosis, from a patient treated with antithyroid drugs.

CDR3 residues: CASSLGGSSTGELFF. For the CDR3, the DNA is TGTGCCAGCAGCTTGGGTGGGTCAAGCACCGGGGAGCTGTTTTTT. The gene calls are TRBV5-1 and TRBJ2-2; no reliable D call. The CDR3 runs 15 residues. CDR1 SGHRS and CDR2 YFSETQ come from the germline V gene. Drawing the rest from reference TRBV5-1 and TRBJ2-2, the complete variable domain is KAGVTQTPRYLIKTRGQQVTLSCSPISGHRSVSWYQQTPGQGLQFLFEYFSETQRNKGNFPGRFSGRQFSNSRSEMNVSTLELGDSALYLCASSLGGSSTGELFFGEGSRLTVL.